Following are 27 T cell receptor beta chains from one sample sequenced in a study of T cell responses to AZD1222 COVID-19 vaccine. TCRdb's table, derived via immunoSEQ multiplex PCR, lists solely in-frame clones and lacks some. The table records about 86,000 clones, more than 70% of them present only once. Sample: peripheral blood, taken on day 0 of AZD1222 vaccination. The receptors stem from an adult in good health.

The gene calls are TRBV27 and TRBJ1-2, with 7 bases matching TRBD1. V lost 5 bases, J lost 2 bases, and 8 bases stayed unmatched. This CDR3 contains 15 residues. Per germline, CDR1 MNHEY and CDR2 SMNVEV (reference sequence). The CDR3: CASSPWDSTNYGYTF. The CDR3 DNA is TGTGCCAGCAGTCCCTGGGACAGCACCAACTATGGCTACACCTTC.

This chain joins TRBV30 and TRBJ2-7; D gene unclear. CDR3 length equals 12 residues. Germline CDR1 reads GTSNPN; CDR2 reads SVGIG (reference sequence). Trimming took 6 bases from V and 1 from J, leaving 10 bases between them. CDR3 nucleotides: TGTGCCTGTTTAGACCGGTCCTACGAGCAGTACTTC. Amino acids: CACLDRSYEQYF.

This chain joins TRBV4-2 and TRBJ1-4, with TRBD1 matching over 9 bases. Per the germline V gene, CDR1 is LGHNA and CDR2 is YNFKEQ. CDR3 length: 15 residues. V lost 1 base to trimming and J lost 5 bases; unmatched junction nucleotides: 2. The CDR3 loop is CASSQVGTGNEKLFF. CDR3 DNA: TGTGCCAGCAGCCAAGTTGGGACAGGGAATGAAAAACTGTTTTTT.

V and J are TRBV7-2 and TRBJ1-3, with a tentative D call TRBD1 (5 bases). Germline loops: CDR1 SGHTA, CDR2 FQGNSA. The V gene lost 2 bases and the J gene lost 2 bases, with 10 bases spanning the gap. This CDR3 comprises 15 residues. The DNA of the CDR3 is TGTGCCAGCAGCTTATGGGCGGGGGCTGGAAACACCATATATTTT. This gives the protein CASSLWAGAGNTIYF.

V usage is TRBV30 and J usage is TRBJ1-6; the D is unclear. Per germline, CDR1 GTSNPN and CDR2 SVGIG (reference sequence). The CDR3 is 12 amino acids. V lost 4 bases to trimming and J lost 8 bases, with 9 bases between them. CDR3 nucleotides: TGTGCCTGGACCAGGTACGATTCACCCCTCCACTTT. This sequence encodes CAWTRYDSPLHF.

This chain uses TRBV19 with TRBJ2-1, with TRBD2 identical over 8 bases. Germline assignment: CDR1 LNHDA and CDR2 SQIVND (reference sequence). The CDR3 is made up of 17 amino acids. Trimming took 1 base from V and 4 from J; bases not matched to a gene: 9. CDR3 sequence: CASSIGERTSWYNEQFF. The CDR3 DNA reads as TGTGCCAGTAGTATAGGGGAAAGGACTAGCTGGTACAATGAGCAGTTCTTC. Complete variable domain (other parts from reference TRBV19 and TRBJ2-1): DGGITQSPKYLFRKEGQNVTLSCEQNLNHDAMYWYRQDPGQGLRLIYYSQIVNDFQKGDIAEGYSVSREKKESFPLTVTSAQKNPTAFYLCASSIGERTSWYNEQFFGPGTRLTVL.

V usage is TRBV27 and J usage is TRBJ2-2; D might be TRBD1 (5 bases). Between the trimmed V and J ends, which lost 2 bases and 5 bases, there was a span of 15 bases. This CDR3 contains 16 residues. CDR1 and CDR2 from the germline V gene are MNHEY and SMNVEV (reference sequence). CDR3 region: CASSLRSPRTTGELFF. DNA of the CDR3: TGTGCCAGCAGTTTAAGGTCCCCGAGGACAACCGGGGAGCTGTTTTTT.

The genes are TRBV6-6 and TRBJ1-4, with 9 bases matching TRBD1. The CDR3 spans 15 residues. The ends lost 6 bases at V and 8 bases at J; junction bases unmatched: 10. Germline V gene sequence: CDR1 MNHNY, CDR2 SVGAGI (reference sequence). The CDR3 sequence is CASRGGQGSVEKLFF. DNA for the CDR3: TGTGCCAGCAGGGGGGGACAGGGAAGTGTCGAAAAACTGTTTTTT.

This chain uses TRBV23-1 with TRBJ2-1, with no clear D. TRBV23-1 falls under the ORF class, with uncertain function. Trimming took off 8 bases at V and 8 bases at J, with 13 bases between the two ends. The CDR3 sequence is 12 residues long. CDR3 DNA sequence: TGCGCCAGCGGTACTCCTTGCGATGAGCAGTTCTTC. Amino acids: CASGTPCDEQFF.

V and J are TRBV10-1 and TRBJ2-5; 7 nucleotides line up with TRBD2. There are 15 residues in the CDR3. V shed 0 bases, J shed 4 bases, and the junction held 5 bases outside the gene matches. Germline V CDR1 and CDR2: WNHNN, SYGVQD (reference sequence). CDR3 in DNA: TGCGCCAGCAGTGAGTCTGGAGCGGGGCTAGAGACCCAGTACTTC. Its translation is CASSESGAGLETQYF.

The V gene is TRBV10-1, the J gene TRBJ2-5, with D uncertain. The germline V gene has CDR1 WNHNN and CDR2 SYGVQD (reference sequence). V lost 4 bases, J lost 2 bases, and 14 bases lay in between. The CDR3 covers 15 residues. The CDR3 region has the DNA TGCGCCAGCAGTGGGTCACCCGGAATGCAAGAGACCCAGTACTTC. It yields the protein CASSGSPGMQETQYF.

This clone was detected only once. The V and J genes are TRBV5-4 and TRBJ2-3; D is undetermined. The germline V and J ends were trimmed by 2 bases and 2 bases, with 3 bases remaining between them. The CDR3 is made up of 12 amino acids. CDR1 and CDR2 from the germline V gene are SGHNT and YYREEE (reference sequence). CDR3 residues: CASSLNTDTQYF. In DNA form, the CDR3 reads TGTGCCAGCAGCTTAAACACAGATACGCAGTATTTT.

The V gene is TRBV4-1, the J gene TRBJ2-7; a weak D match, TRBD2 (6 bases). V lost 9 bases to trimming and J lost 4 bases, with 13 bases between them. Germline V gives CDR1 MGHRA, CDR2 YSYEKL. CDR3 length equals 12 residues. CDR3 loop: CAREWRDYEQYF. In nucleotides, the CDR3 is TGCGCCAGGGAGTGGCGGGATTACGAGCAGTACTTC.

The V call is TRBV27, the J call TRBJ1-5, with a possible D match to TRBD1 (6 bases). This CDR3 has 17 amino acids. V was cut by 3 bases and J by 6 bases, with 21 bases left in between. The germline CDR1 and CDR2 sequences are MNHEY and SMNVEV (reference sequence). The CDR3 loop is CASSFALPAGASQPQHF. The DNA of the CDR3 is TGTGCCAGCAGTTTTGCCCTCCCCGCAGGGGCTAGTCAGCCCCAGCATTTT.

V and J are TRBV19 and TRBJ1-3; no firm D call. The V gene lost 5 bases and the J gene lost 4 bases, with 15 bases spanning the gap. CDR1 is LNHDA and CDR2 is SQIVND in the germline V gene (reference sequence). CDR3 length: 15 residues. In DNA form, the CDR3 reads TGTGCCAGTAGTTTTGGGAAAATCTCCGGAAACACCATATATTTT. This sequence encodes CASSFGKISGNTIYF.

The V gene is TRBV27, the J gene TRBJ1-5; tentative D call: TRBD1 (6 bases). The CDR3 covers 14 residues. V was shortened by 5 bases and J by 11 bases, with 19 bases between the two germline ends. The germline V gene encodes CDR1 MNHEY and CDR2 SMNVEV (reference sequence). The DNA for the CDR3 is TGTGCCAGCAGTCCTCGTCGGACAGCTCAATCCCAGCATTTT. This sequence encodes CASSPRRTAQSQHF.

The V gene is TRBV9, the J gene TRBJ2-4; D perhaps matches TRBD1 (8 bases). The ends were cut back, 0 bases at V and 6 bases at J, with 19 bases in the middle. Germline loops: CDR1 SGDLS, CDR2 YYNGEE. This CDR3 is 17 amino acids long. The DNA of the CDR3 is TGTGCCAGCAGCGTAGGCTTTGCAGGGGGCGGGGGAAACATTCAGTACTTC. Translating gives CASSVGFAGGGGNIQYF.

The chain links TRBV29-1 to TRBJ1-4, with D possibly being TRBD1 (5 bases). Germline V gene data show CDR1 as SQVTM and CDR2 as ANQGSEA. The CDR3 is 13 residues long. V lost 5 bases to trimming and J lost 7 bases, with 14 bases between them. CDR3: CSVQRGGSEKLFF. DNA for the CDR3: TGCAGCGTTCAAAGGGGCGGGAGTGAAAAACTGTTTTTT.

J is TRBJ2-7 and V is TRBV27, with D unclear. The CDR3 extends over 12 amino acids. The germline V gene has CDR1 MNHEY and CDR2 SMNVEV (reference sequence). The ends were cut back, 5 bases at V and 5 bases at J, with 10 bases in the middle. CDR3 bases: TGTGCCAGCAGTCTCCGAGGAGACGAGCAGTACTTC. As protein: CASSLRGDEQYF.

J is TRBJ2-7 and V is TRBV10-2; tentatively, D is TRBD2 (6 bases). V dropped 2 bases and J dropped 1 base, with 9 bases sitting between them. Germline V gene lookup returns CDR1 WSHSY and CDR2 SAAADI. The CDR3 runs 14 residues. CDR3 amino acids: CASSEPSVSYEQYF. The CDR3, as DNA: TGCGCCAGCAGTGAGCCTAGCGTATCCTACGAGCAGTACTTC.

This clone was found a few times. The chain's CDR3 is CASSARGLPQHF. The CDR3 coding sequence is TGTGCCAGCAGTGCCCGGGGGTTGCCCCAGCATTTT. The V call is TRBV2, the J call TRBJ1-5, with a tentative D call TRBD1 (5 bases). The CDR3 spans 12 residues. Germline V CDR1 and CDR2: SNHLY, FYNNEI. V was pared by 4 bases and J by 9 bases, with 10 bases between.

J is TRBJ2-7 and V is TRBV5-6; 8 bases line up with TRBD2. In germline, CDR1 is SGHDT, CDR2 YYEEEE. V was pared by 0 bases and J by 0 bases, with 5 bases of the junction left unmatched. This CDR3 region has 16 residues. This chain's CDR3 is CASSLGVTSASYEQYF. DNA of the CDR3: TGTGCCAGCAGCTTGGGGGTGACTAGCGCCTCCTACGAGCAGTACTTC.

The sample holds a few counts of this clone. The V and J genes are TRBV7-2 and TRBJ1-2; D not certain. V was clipped by 4 bases and J by 8 bases, with 11 bases between them. The V gene's germline CDR1 is SGHTA and CDR2 FQGNSA. The CDR3 consists of 12 residues. CDR3: CASSSSREGYTF. The CDR3 DNA follows: TGTGCCAGCAGCTCCAGTCGGGAGGGCTACACCTTC.

CDR3 residues: CASSASPTGQETQYF. CDR3 coding DNA: TGTGCCAGCAGTGCATCCCCGACGGGGCAAGAGACCCAGTACTTC. The rearrangement links TRBV2 to TRBJ2-5; TRBD2 is a possible D gene (5 bases). CDR1 is SNHLY, CDR2 FYNNEI, per germline. V was shortened by 4 bases and J by 2 bases, with 14 bases between the two germline ends. The length of the CDR3 is 15 residues.

The gene calls are TRBV11-2 and TRBJ1-6; 10 bases align to TRBD1. CDR1 is SGHAT and CDR2 is FQNNGV in the germline V gene. The V and J ends lost 5 bases and 8 bases, in that order; junction bases with no gene match: 6. The CDR3 is made up of 15 amino acids. The CDR3 DNA sequence: TGTGCCAGCAGCGATGGGGGACAGGGGTATTCACCCCTCCACTTT. As protein: CASSDGGQGYSPLHF.

This chain connects TRBV9 to TRBJ1-2; the match to TRBD1 covers 7 bases. V dropped 0 bases and J dropped 7; count of bases not matched to a gene: 6. Germline loops: CDR1 SGDLS, CDR2 YYNGEE. The CDR3 has 14 amino acids. In DNA form, the CDR3 reads TGTGCCAGCAGCGTAGAGGACAGGCTTGGTGGCTACACCTTC. It encodes CASSVEDRLGGYTF. Using reference TRBV9 and TRBJ1-2 for the parts outside the CDR3, the full variable domain is DSGVTQTPKHLITATGQRVTLRCSPRSGDLSVYWYQQSLDQGLQFLIQYYNGEERAKGNILERFSAQQFPDLHSELNLSSLELGDSALYFCASSVEDRLGGYTFGSGTRLTVV.

This clone was seen just once. V and J are TRBV25-1 and TRBJ1-4, with 9 bases fitting TRBD1. The trim removed 8 bases at V and 8 bases at J, leaving 18 bases unmatched. The CDR3 contains 17 residues. Germline V gene data show CDR1 as MGHDK and CDR2 as SYGVNS. The CDR3 sequence: CASAPPSGTGYLEKLFF. The CDR3, as DNA: TGTGCCAGCGCCCCACCCTCCGGGACAGGGTATTTGGAAAAACTGTTTTTT. The variable domain in full, with the rest retrieved from reference TRBV25-1 and TRBJ1-4, is EADIYQTPRYLVIGTGKKITLECSQTMGHDKMYWYQQDPGMELHLIHYSYGVNSTEKGDLSSESTVSRIRTEHFPLTLESARPSHTSQYLCASAPPSGTGYLEKLFFGSGTQLSVL.